The clone carrying this T cell receptor beta chain was found many times. This entry is derived from a study of tumor-infiltrating lymphocytes in primary liver carcinoma. Background on the study: All lesions had stage T1-T3 N0M0 and roughly 4 to 10 cm widths. Productive TCRbeta read counts per sample ran from roughly 3.5 to 6.8 million and were similar across tissue types.

Alongside blood RNA obtained from unsorted whole blood, germline DNA was also extracted. A constant-region primer primed TCR beta cDNA synthesis from about 0.45 ug of total RNA. What produced the TCR beta libraries was three nested multiplex PCR rounds using slightly modified ARM-PCR. Forward primers for TRBV1-TRBV30 and a C-beta reverse primer served the first two PCR rounds, at around 9 cycles each. TCRdb reprocessed the multiplex PCR reads via MiXCR and lists one record per CDR3 protein. The profile shows fewer than 400,000 distinct CDR3 sequences, 50% to 60% of them singletons. Germline values: CDR1 LGHNA, CDR2 YSLEER. V shed 0 bases and J shed 2 bases, with 15 bases lying between them. CDR3 length: 17 residues.

This rearrangement joins TRBV4-3 to TRBJ2-3; D remains unclear. The TCR was taken from a woman in her 30s with primary liver carcinoma and hepatitis B virus infection. Material: peripheral blood. The CDR3 DNA follows: TGCGCCAGCAGCCAAGAACGGTGGCAGACTTCCACAGATACGCAGTATTTT. The encoded protein is CASSQERWQTSTDTQYF.